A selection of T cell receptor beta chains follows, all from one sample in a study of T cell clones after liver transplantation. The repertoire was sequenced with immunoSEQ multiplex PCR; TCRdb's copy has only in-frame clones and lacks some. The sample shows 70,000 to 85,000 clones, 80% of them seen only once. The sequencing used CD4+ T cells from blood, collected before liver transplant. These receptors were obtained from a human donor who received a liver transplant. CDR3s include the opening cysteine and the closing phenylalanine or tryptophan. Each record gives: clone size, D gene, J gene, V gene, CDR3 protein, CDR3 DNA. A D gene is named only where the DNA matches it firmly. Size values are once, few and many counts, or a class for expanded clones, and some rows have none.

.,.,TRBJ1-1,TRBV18,CASSPDSKNTEAFF,TGTGCCAGCTCACCAGACAGTAAGAACACTGAAGCTTTCTTT
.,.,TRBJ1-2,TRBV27,CASSNFAGAGPYGYTF,TGTGCCAGCAGCAATTTTGCAGGGGCCGGTCCCTATGGCTACACCTTC
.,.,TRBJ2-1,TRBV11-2,CASSRTPGGSSYNEQFF,TGTGCCAGCAGCCGAACTCCAGGCGGAAGCTCCTACAATGAGCAGTTCTTC
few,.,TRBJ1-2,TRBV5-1,CASSFGRGEGYTF,TGCGCCAGCAGCTTTGGCAGGGGAGAGGGCTACACCTTC
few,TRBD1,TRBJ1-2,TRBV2,CASSTDRVGGYTF,TGTGCCAGCAGTACCGACAGGGTAGGTGGCTACACCTTC
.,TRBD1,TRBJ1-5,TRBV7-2,CASSGLRGQNSNQPQHF,TGTGCCAGCAGCGGCCTCCGGGGACAGAATAGCAATCAGCCCCAGCATTTT
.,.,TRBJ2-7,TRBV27,CASSFVGGPYEQYF,TGTGCCAGCAGTTTTGTGGGAGGCCCCTACGAGCAGTACTTC
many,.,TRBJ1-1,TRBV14,CASSTTVFSEAFF,TGTGCCAGCAGCACGACAGTATTCTCTGAAGCTTTCTTT
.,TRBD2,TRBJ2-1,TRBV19,CASSMIGAGDNEQFF,TGTGCCAGTAGTATGATTGGAGCGGGGGACAATGAGCAGTTCTTC
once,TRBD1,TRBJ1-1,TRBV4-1,CASSQEVRGRRAEAFF,TGCGCCAGCAGCCAAGAGGTCAGGGGGCGACGCGCTGAAGCTTTCTTT
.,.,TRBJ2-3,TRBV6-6,CASTPSRADTQYF,TGTGCCAGCACCCCTAGCAGGGCAGATACGCAGTATTTT
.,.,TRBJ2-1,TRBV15,CATSRGLGVGGEQFF,TGTGCCACCAGCAGAGGCCTAGGGGTTGGAGGTGAGCAGTTCTTC
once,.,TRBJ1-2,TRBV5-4,CASSSRGHYGYTF,TGTGCCAGCAGCTCTCGGGGGCACTATGGCTACACCTTC
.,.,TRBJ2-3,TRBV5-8,CASRERVSTDTQYF,TGTGCCAGCCGAGAGCGGGTTAGCACAGATACGCAGTATTTT